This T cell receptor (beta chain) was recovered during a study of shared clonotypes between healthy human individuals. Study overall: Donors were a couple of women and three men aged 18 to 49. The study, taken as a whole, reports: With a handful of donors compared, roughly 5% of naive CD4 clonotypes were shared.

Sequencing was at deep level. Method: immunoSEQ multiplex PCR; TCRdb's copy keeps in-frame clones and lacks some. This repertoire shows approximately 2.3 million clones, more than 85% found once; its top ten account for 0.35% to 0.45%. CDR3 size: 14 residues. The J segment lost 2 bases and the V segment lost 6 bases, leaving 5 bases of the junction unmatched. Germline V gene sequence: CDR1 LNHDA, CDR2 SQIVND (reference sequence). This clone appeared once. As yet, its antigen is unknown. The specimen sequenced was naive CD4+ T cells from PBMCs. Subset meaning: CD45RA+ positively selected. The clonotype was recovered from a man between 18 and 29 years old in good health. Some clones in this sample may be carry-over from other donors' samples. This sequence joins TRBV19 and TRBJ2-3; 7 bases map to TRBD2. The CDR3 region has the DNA TGTGCCAGTAGGCGGCTAGCGGACACAGATACGCAGTATTTT. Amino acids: CASRRLADTDTQYF.